The sequence of this T cell receptor beta chain was determined in a study of blood T cell repertoires in COVID-19. Looking at the study overall: The United States, Italy and Spain supplied acute and convalescent COVID-19 samples. In each case, the material was cDNA or gDNA derived from T cells, B-cell-depleted T cells, or PBMCs.

Original handling: Estimated nucleated cell counts came from reference gene primer amplification. Method: immunoSEQ multiplex PCR; TCRdb's copy keeps in-frame clones and lacks some. That table gives V, J and clone size, and the DNA gave D and trimming. This table has 220,000 or so clones, around 84% appearing once. CDR3 length: 16 residues. V trimming: 1 base; J trimming: 0 bases; junction bases outside the gene matches: 2. In germline, CDR1 is SGDLS, CDR2 YYNGEE. The sequence came from an older woman who had recovered from COVID-19. The sequencing sample was made of peripheral blood. The chain couples TRBV9 to TRBJ1-4; TRBD1 matches at 8 bases. The CDR3 loop reads CASSVSTGATNEKLFF. CDR3 sequence (DNA): TGTGCCAGCAGCGTATCGACAGGGGCAACTAATGAAAAACTGTTTTTT.